The 3 T cell receptor beta chains given below trace back to one sample, sequenced in a study of T cells in Graves' hyperthyroidism and ophthalmopathy. Amplification of TCR beta CDR3 regions used RNA as the template. The primer set for the first-round RT-PCR of the TCR CDR3 was HTBI. MiXCR, run by TCRdb on the multiplex PCR reads, gives a single entry per CDR3 protein. The sample includes a few hundred thousand distinct CDR3 sequences, 15% to 17% of them seen just once. The source material was blood. The receptors stem from a woman aged 25 to 39 with Graves' hyperthyroidism.

The table lists this clonotype with many counts. The chain recombines TRBV20-1 with TRBJ2-5, with D possibly being TRBD2 (6 bases). Germline CDR1 is DFQATT and CDR2 is SNEGSKA (reference sequence). Trimming shortened V by 4 bases and J by 1 base, and 16 bases separated the two germline ends. This CDR3 is 15 amino acids long. In DNA form, the CDR3 reads TGCAGTGCTATAACCCCGGGGGACCGCCAAGAGACCCAGTACTTC. Translating gives CSAITPGDRQETQYF.

The chain has TRBV12-5 and TRBJ1-5, with D unresolved. V lost 6 bases and J 0 bases, leaving 6 bases between the germline ends. Germline V gene sequence: CDR1 LGHNT, CDR2 FRNRAP. The CDR3 runs 13 residues. The CDR3 loop reads CASGWGSNQPQHF. CDR3 DNA sequence: TGTGCTAGTGGGTGGGGTAGCAATCAGCCCCAGCATTTT.

This clonotype was counted many times. V gene TRBV20-1 combines with J gene TRBJ2-5; TRBD2 matches 8 bases. V dropped 4 bases and J dropped 1; count of bases not matched to a gene: 11. This CDR3 has 16 amino acids. The germline CDR1 and CDR2 sequences are DFQATT and SNEGSKA (reference sequence). CDR3 sequence: CSANVAGGWSQETQYF. Here the CDR3 DNA reads TGCAGTGCTAACGTTGCGGGAGGTTGGAGCCAAGAGACCCAGTACTTC.